This is a list of T cell receptor beta chains from one sample in a study of blood T cell repertoires in COVID-19. The method was immunoSEQ multiplex PCR; TCRdb's version includes in-frame clones alone and lacks a portion of them. The sample records 300,000 to 450,000 clones, approximately 87% being singletons. The sample comprised peripheral blood. Source of these receptors: a woman under 40 with COVID-19, enrolled during active disease. CDR3s include the opening cysteine and the closing phenylalanine or tryptophan. The order of the fields is V gene, J gene, CDR3 length, D gene, clone size, CDR3 DNA, CDR3 protein. A D gene is named only where the DNA matches it firmly. Where a row states a size, it is once, few, many or the class of an expanded clone; other rows omit it.

V: TRBV25-1
J: TRBJ2-7
length: 11
D: NA
size: NA
DNA: TGTGCCAGCAGTGAGTTTAACGAGCAGTACTTC
CDR3: CASSEFNEQYF

V: TRBV5-1
J: TRBJ2-1
length: 15
D: TRBD2
size: NA
DNA: TGCGCCAGCAGCCCCGGACTAGCGGGGTACAATGAGCAGTTCTTC
CDR3: CASSPGLAGYNEQFF

V: TRBV9
J: TRBJ1-5
length: 14
D: NA
size: few
DNA: TGTGCCAGCAGCGTAGACCCCCGGGGGCAGCCCCAGCATTTT
CDR3: CASSVDPRGQPQHF

V: TRBV6-5
J: TRBJ2-5
length: 14
D: TRBD1
size: NA
DNA: TGTGCCAGCAGACAAACAGGGGGTCAAGAGACCCAGTACTTC
CDR3: CASRQTGGQETQYF

V: TRBV7-2
J: TRBJ2-3
length: 12
D: NA
size: NA
DNA: TGTGCCAGCAGCGCCGGGGCAGATACGCAGTATTTT
CDR3: CASSAGADTQYF

V: TRBV11-1
J: TRBJ1-6
length: 14
D: TRBD1
size: NA
DNA: TGTGCCAGCAGCATAACAGGGGGCGATTCACCCCTCCACTTT
CDR3: CASSITGGDSPLHF

V: TRBV6-8
J: TRBJ1-5
length: 15
D: NA
size: NA
DNA: TGTGCCAGCAGTTACTTAACAGGGAATAAGGCGCCCCAGCATTTT
CDR3: CASSYLTGNKAPQHF

V: TRBV11-3
J: TRBJ2-3
length: 16
D: TRBD2
size: NA
DNA: TGTGCCAGCAGCGAACTTGGGACTAGCGGGACAGATACGCAGTATTTT
CDR3: CASSELGTSGTDTQYF

V: TRBV6-6
J: TRBJ2-2
length: 14
D: NA
size: few
DNA: TGTGCCAGCAGTTACTCCGCAGGGCCCGGGGAGCTGTTTTTT
CDR3: CASSYSAGPGELFF

V: TRBV9
J: TRBJ2-7
length: 14
D: NA
size: NA
DNA: TGTGCCAGCAGCGTAGGCGACGGGTCCTACGAGCAGTACTTC
CDR3: CASSVGDGSYEQYF

V: TRBV10-1
J: TRBJ2-7
length: 23
D: TRBD2
size: NA
DNA: TGCGCCAGCAGTGAGTCGGTGGGCATCGGGGCTAGCGGGAGACCTACGGACGGCTACGAGCAGTACTTC
CDR3: CASSESVGIGASGRPTDGYEQYF

V: TRBV7-9
J: TRBJ2-5
length: 16
D: TRBD2
size: once
DNA: TGTGCCAGCAGCTTCAAACTAGCGGGAGGATTAGAGACCCAGTACTTC
CDR3: CASSFKLAGGLETQYF

V: TRBV5-6
J: TRBJ2-5
length: 12
D: NA
size: NA
DNA: TGTGCCAGCGCGGGGGCGGGAGAGACCCAGTACTTC
CDR3: CASAGAGETQYF

V: TRBV27
J: TRBJ1-5
length: 16
D: NA
size: NA
DNA: TGTGCCAGCAGCGGCCACCTAGGGAGTTCTCGACAGCCCCAGCATTTT
CDR3: CASSGHLGSSRQPQHF

V: TRBV5-4
J: TRBJ1-2
length: 16
D: NA
size: NA
DNA: TGTGCCAGCACCGGTGGATCAGGGTCAAGTAGCTATGGCTACACCTTC
CDR3: CASTGGSGSSSYGYTF

V: TRBV30
J: TRBJ2-2
length: 20
D: TRBD2
size: NA
DNA: TGTGCCTGGAGTCGTCTCCTCCTGCTAGCGGGCTGGGAGGGGACCGGGGAGCTGTTTTTT
CDR3: CAWSRLLLLAGWEGTGELFF

V: TRBV7-3
J: TRBJ2-1
length: 15
D: NA
size: NA
DNA: TGTGCCAGCATCCCGGGCCGGACAGACAACAATGAGCAGTTCTTC
CDR3: CASIPGRTDNNEQFF

V: TRBV30
J: TRBJ2-5
length: 14
D: NA
size: NA
DNA: TGTGCCTGGAGTGCTACAGGGTCGGGGGAGACCCAGTACTTC
CDR3: CAWSATGSGETQYF

V: TRBV15
J: TRBJ1-6
length: 15
D: NA
size: NA
DNA: TGTGCCACCAGCGGGGGCGTCTCGGGTAATTCACCCCTCCACTTT
CDR3: CATSGGVSGNSPLHF

V: TRBV5-1
J: TRBJ2-3
length: 13
D: NA
size: NA
DNA: TGCGCCAGCAGCCCGCGGCCAGGGGATACGCAGTATTTT
CDR3: CASSPRPGDTQYF

V: TRBV19
J: TRBJ2-1
length: 15
D: TRBD1
size: NA
DNA: TGTGCCAGTAGTAGACAGGGGGCGTCCTACAATGAGCAGTTCTTC
CDR3: CASSRQGASYNEQFF

V: TRBV6-1
J: TRBJ2-2
length: 15
D: TRBD2
size: NA
DNA: TGTGCCAGCAGTCCATCACTAGCGGGAGGCGGGGAGCTGTTTTTT
CDR3: CASSPSLAGGGELFF